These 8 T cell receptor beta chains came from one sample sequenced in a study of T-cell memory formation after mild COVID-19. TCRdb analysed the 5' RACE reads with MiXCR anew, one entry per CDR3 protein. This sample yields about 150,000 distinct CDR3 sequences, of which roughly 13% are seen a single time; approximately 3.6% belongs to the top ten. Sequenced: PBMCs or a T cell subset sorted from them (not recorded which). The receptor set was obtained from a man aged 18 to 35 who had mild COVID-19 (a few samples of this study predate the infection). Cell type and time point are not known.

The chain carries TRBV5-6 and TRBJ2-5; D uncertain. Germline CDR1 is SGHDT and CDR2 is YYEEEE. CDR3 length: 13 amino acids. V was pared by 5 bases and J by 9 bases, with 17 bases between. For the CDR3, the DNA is TGTGCCAGCAGTACGGGCCGAGAGACGGCCCAGTACTTC. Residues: CASSTGRETAQYF.

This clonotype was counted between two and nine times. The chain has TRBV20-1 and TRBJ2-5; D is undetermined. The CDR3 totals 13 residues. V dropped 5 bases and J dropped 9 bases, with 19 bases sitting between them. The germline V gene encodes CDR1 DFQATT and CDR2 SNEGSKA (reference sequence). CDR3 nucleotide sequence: TGCAGTGCTCCCCGGGTGGCTGAGTTCGCCCAGTACTTC. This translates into CSAPRVAEFAQYF.

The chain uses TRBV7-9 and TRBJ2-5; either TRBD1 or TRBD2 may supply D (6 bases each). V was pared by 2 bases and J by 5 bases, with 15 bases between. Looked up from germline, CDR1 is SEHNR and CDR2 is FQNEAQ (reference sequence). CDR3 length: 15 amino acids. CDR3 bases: TGTGCCAGCAGCTTATCCCTCGGGGGCGGGGAGACCCAGTACTTC. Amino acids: CASSLSLGGGETQYF.

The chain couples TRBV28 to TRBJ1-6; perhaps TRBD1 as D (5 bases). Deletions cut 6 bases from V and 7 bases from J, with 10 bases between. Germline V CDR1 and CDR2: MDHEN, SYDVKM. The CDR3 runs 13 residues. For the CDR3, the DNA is TGTGCCAGCAGGAGAGAGGGGAATTCACCCCTCCACTTT. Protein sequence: CASRREGNSPLHF. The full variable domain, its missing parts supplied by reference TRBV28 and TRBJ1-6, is DVKVTQSSRYLVKRTGEKVFLECVQDMDHENMFWYRQDPGLGLRLIYFSYDVKMKEKGDIPEGYSVSREKKERFSLILESASTNQTSMYLCASRREGNSPLHFGNGTRLTVT.

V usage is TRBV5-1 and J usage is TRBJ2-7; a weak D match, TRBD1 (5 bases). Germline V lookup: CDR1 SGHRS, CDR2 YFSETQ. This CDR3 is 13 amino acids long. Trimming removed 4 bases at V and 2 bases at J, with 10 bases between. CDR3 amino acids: CASSVDRPYEQYF. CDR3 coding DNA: TGCGCCAGCAGCGTCGACAGACCCTACGAGCAGTACTTC. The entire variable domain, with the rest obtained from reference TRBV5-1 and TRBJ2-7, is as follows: KAGVTQTPRYLIKTRGQQVTLSCSPISGHRSVSWYQQTPGQGLQFLFEYFSETQRNKGNFPGRFSGRQFSNSRSEMNVSTLELGDSALYLCASSVDRPYEQYFGPGTRLTVT.

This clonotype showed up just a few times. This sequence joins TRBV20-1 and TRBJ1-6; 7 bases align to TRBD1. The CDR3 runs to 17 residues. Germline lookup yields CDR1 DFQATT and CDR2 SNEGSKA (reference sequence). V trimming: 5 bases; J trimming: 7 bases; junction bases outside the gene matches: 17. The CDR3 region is CSARVFKQGTGNSPLHF. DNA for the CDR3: TGCAGTGCTCGAGTATTTAAACAGGGGACTGGCAATTCACCCCTCCACTTT.

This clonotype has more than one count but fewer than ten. CDR3 DNA sequence: TGCGCCAGCCTGCAACAGGGAGTGCAGTATTTT. Its translation is CASLQQGVQYF. The chain couples TRBV5-1 to TRBJ2-3; possible D gene TRBD1, 6 bases. Trimming cost V 7 bases and J 11 bases, with 14 bases left between them. Germline V gene sequence: CDR1 SGHRS, CDR2 YFSETQ. The length of the CDR3 is 11 residues.

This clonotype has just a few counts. CDR3 sequence reads: CASRAVAGGYETQYF. The CDR3 DNA reads as TGTGCCAGTAGAGCGGTAGCGGGGGGGTATGAGACCCAGTACTTC. The V and J genes are TRBV19 and TRBJ2-5; 11 bases align to TRBD2. The CDR3 extends over 15 amino acids. The V gene's germline CDR1 is LNHDA and CDR2 SQIVND (reference sequence). Losses at the gene ends were 6 bases for V and 5 bases for J; bases not matched to a gene: 8.